This T cell receptor beta chain was recorded in a study of CD8+ T cells in alopecia areata. In this sample, this clone turned up once. CDR3 length equals 16 residues. Trimming pared 0 bases from V and 6 bases from J, leaving 15 bases between. Germline V gene lookup returns CDR1 LGHNA and CDR2 YSLEER. Sample treatment: oral pan-JAK inhibitor, 5-10 mg twice daily. The sequencing template was cDNA reverse transcribed from extracted RNA. Some clones are missing from TCRdb's copy, which holds only in-frame ones; the method was immunoSEQ multiplex PCR. Of approximately 200,000 clones in the sample, 50% to 60% were seen once.

This receptor was obtained from a human donor with alopecia areata. The sample was CD4+ T cells sorted from blood, taken at week 4, from a patient treated with tofacitinib. The rearrangement uses TRBV4-3 and TRBJ1-5, with no clear D. CDR3 in DNA: TGCGCCAGCAGCCAAGACCTTGCGGCAACGGCTCAGCCCCAGCATTTT. It yields the protein CASSQDLAATAQPQHF.